This T cell receptor beta chain appears in the sequencing data of a study of shared clonotypes between healthy human individuals. The CDR3 spans 14 residues. With V trimmed by 0 bases and J by 1 base, 0 bases remained unmatched. Germline loops: CDR1 SGHNT, CDR2 YYREEE (reference sequence). Assay used: immunoSEQ multiplex PCR; TCRdb lists only in-frame clones, some missing. The sample yields some 1,600,000 clones, 95% to 99% seen once. Sequencing used naive CD4+ T cells sorted from blood. This sample's subset: CD45RA+ positively selected. The rearrangement joins TRBV5-4 to TRBJ1-1, with 7 bases lining up with TRBD1. The origin of this receptor is a man under 40 in good health. The CDR3 DNA reads as TGTGCCAGCAGCTTGGGGACAGGGAACACTGAAGCTTTCTTT. Translation gives CASSLGTGNTEAFF. Drawing the rest from reference TRBV5-4 and TRBJ1-1, the complete variable domain is ETGVTQSPTHLIKTRGQQVTLRCSSQSGHNTVSWYQQALGQGPQFIFQYYREEENGRGNFPPRFSGLQFPNYSSELNVNALELDDSALYLCASSLGTGNTEAFFGQGTRLTVV.